These 26 T cell receptor beta chains share one sample of origin, sequenced in a study of vaccination effects on CD4 cells after COVID-19. Which antigens these TCRs recognize remains unknown. The data were produced by immunoSEQ multiplex PCR, yet TCRdb's version contains in-frame clones alone and is incomplete. Here the sample spans tens of thousands of clones, about 73% being singletons. The ViraFEST assay expanded antigen-specific CD4+ T cells with viral peptide pools before sequencing. A roughly 11-day culture period preceded the isolation of CD4+ T cells. The source was CD4+ T cells from PBMCs cultured with HCoV-229E spike peptides, collected before COVID-19 vaccination. These receptors all come from a human donor who received a COVID-19 vaccine.

V is TRBV5-5 and J is TRBJ2-1; 13 positions agree with TRBD2. CDR1 is SGHKS, CDR2 YYEKEE, per germline (reference sequence). The V segment lost 0 bases and the J segment 3 bases; nucleotides outside the gene matches: 6. The CDR3 has 18 residues. The CDR3 spells CASSLGLAGGLNYNEQFF. The CDR3 region has the DNA TGTGCCAGCAGCTTGGGACTAGCGGGAGGCCTAAACTACAATGAGCAGTTCTTC.

The chain uses TRBV5-1 and TRBJ1-5; D gene ambiguous. CDR3 size: 14 residues. Looked up from germline, CDR1 is SGHRS and CDR2 is YFSETQ. Trimming removed 0 bases from V and 2 bases from J, with 6 bases in between. This chain's CDR3 is CASSLGDRNQPQHF. In DNA, the CDR3 is TGCGCCAGCAGCTTGGGTGACCGCAATCAGCCCCAGCATTTT.

This chain links TRBV7-9 with TRBJ2-3, with D maybe TRBD1 (6 bases). From germline, CDR1 is SEHNR and CDR2 FQNEAQ (reference sequence). CDR3 length: 17 amino acids. With 5 bases removed from V and 0 bases from J, the gap between germline ends came to 18 bases. The DNA of the CDR3 is TGTGCCAGCAGCCGAGACAGGACTTTCCCTAGCACAGATACGCAGTATTTT. This codes for CASSRDRTFPSTDTQYF.

In the case of this clone: A read error may account for a junction end that differs from germline. V is TRBV18 and J is TRBJ1-5, with a tentative D call TRBD1 (5 bases). The length of the CDR3 is 13 residues. In germline, CDR1 is KGHSH, CDR2 LQKENI. For the CDR3, the DNA is TGTGCCAACTCACCGGGCCGGGACCAGCCCCAGCATTTT. Translated: CANSPGRDQPQHF.

The V call is TRBV6-6, the J call TRBJ1-1; D gene unclear. The V gene lost 7 bases and the J gene lost 3 bases, with 6 bases spanning the gap. The germline CDR1 and CDR2 sequences are MNHNY and SVGAGI (reference sequence). There are 11 residues in the CDR3. The CDR3 protein is CASMADTEAFF. The CDR3 DNA sequence: TGTGCCAGCATGGCGGACACTGAAGCTTTCTTT.

Only one count was recorded for this clone. The genes are TRBV19 and TRBJ2-7; 13 bases are a match to TRBD2. The CDR3 length is 16 residues. The V gene's germline CDR1 is LNHDA and CDR2 SQIVND (reference sequence). Trimming removed 4 bases from V and 0 bases from J; junction bases left unmatched: 3. CDR3 sequence reads: CASSRGLAGISYEQYF. Here the CDR3 DNA reads TGTGCCAGTAGTAGGGGACTAGCGGGAATCTCCTACGAGCAGTACTTC.

This chain connects TRBV9 to TRBJ1-2, with 7 bases aligning to TRBD1. The CDR3 extends over 15 amino acids. The germline CDR1 and CDR2 sequences are SGDLS and YYNGEE. The V segment lost 7 bases and the J segment 2 bases; nucleotides outside the gene matches: 11. CDR3 amino acids: CASEELKTGNYGYTF. CDR3 sequence (DNA): TGTGCCAGCGAGGAGTTAAAGACAGGGAACTATGGCTACACCTTC.

This sequence joins TRBV18 and TRBJ1-1, with D unclear. Trimming took off 3 bases at V and 4 bases at J, with 9 bases between the two ends. The length of the CDR3 is 13 residues. Germline CDR1 reads KGHSH; CDR2 reads LQKENI. This CDR3 reads CASSPSAPTEAFF. CDR3 coding DNA: TGTGCCAGCTCACCCTCGGCGCCCACTGAAGCTTTCTTT.

The V gene is TRBV19, the J gene TRBJ1-2; D is undetermined. Trimming cost V 3 bases and J 3 bases, with 14 bases left between them. This CDR3 has 15 residues. Germline V lookup: CDR1 LNHDA, CDR2 SQIVND (reference sequence). The CDR3 DNA follows: TGTGCCAGTAGTATTGTCGCAGGCTCAGACTATGGCTACACCTTC. Amino acids: CASSIVAGSDYGYTF.

The chain combines TRBV7-8 with TRBJ1-1; D is uncertain. V lost 6 bases, J lost 4 bases, and 12 bases lay in between. Germline CDR1 SGHVS, CDR2 FQNEAQ. The CDR3 is made up of 13 amino acids. The CDR3 DNA follows: TGTGCCAGCAGTCCTTTCGTTGGCACTGAAGCTTTCTTT. This encodes CASSPFVGTEAFF.

This clone was counted a single time. The V gene is TRBV12-3 or TRBV12-4, the J gene TRBJ1-5; no firm D call. The CDR3 loop spans 12 amino acids. The germline V and J ends were trimmed by 5 bases and 3 bases, with 5 bases remaining between them. The chain's CDR3 is CASSKTNQPQHF. DNA of the CDR3: TGTGCCAGCAGTAAAACCAATCAGCCCCAGCATTTT.

The chain joins TRBV6-5 to TRBJ2-1, with 8 positions matching TRBD2. CDR1 MNHEY and CDR2 SVGAGI come from the germline V gene. Trimming cost V 7 bases and J 7 bases; bases outside gene matches: 12. The CDR3 is made up of 15 amino acids. The CDR3 loop is CASIVEAGVENEQFF. The CDR3 nucleotides are TGTGCCAGCATAGTCGAAGCGGGAGTGGAGAATGAGCAGTTCTTC.

This clone has only a few counts. V usage is TRBV18 and J usage is TRBJ2-1; 8 bases are a match to TRBD2. This CDR3 has 16 amino acids. Trimming at V came to 2 bases and at J to 9 bases, leaving 12 bases not matched to a gene. Germline V lookup: CDR1 KGHSH, CDR2 LQKENI. The CDR3 region is CASSPAGGGSGSEQFF. CDR3 bases: TGTGCCAGCTCACCAGCTGGCGGGGGGAGTGGAAGTGAGCAGTTCTTC.

V is TRBV27 and J is TRBJ2-7; D is perhaps TRBD1 (6 bases). The ends were cut back, 5 bases at V and 3 bases at J, with 17 bases in the middle. The CDR3 runs 15 residues. The germline CDR1 and CDR2 sequences are MNHEY and SMNVEV (reference sequence). CDR3 nucleotides: TGTGCCAGCAGTGGTTCGGGACAATATCTCTACGAGCAGTACTTC. It codes for CASSGSGQYLYEQYF.

The chain carries TRBV6-6 and TRBJ2-1, with D possibly TRBD2 on 6 matching bases. Germline lookup yields CDR1 MNHNY and CDR2 SVGAGI (reference sequence). The CDR3 has 15 amino acids. Trimming took off 4 bases at V and 5 bases at J, with 15 bases between the two ends. In nucleotides, the CDR3 is TGTGCCAGCAGTTCCAACGGCGGGACGAACAATGAGCAGTTCTTC. Protein product: CASSSNGGTNNEQFF.

CDR3 in amino acids: CASSIGQGAYGYTF. CDR3 nucleotide sequence: TGTGCCAGCAGTATTGGACAGGGGGCCTATGGCTACACCTTC. This chain uses TRBV6-4 with TRBJ1-2, with 11 positions matching TRBD1. The germline V gene encodes CDR1 MRHNA and CDR2 SNTAGT. This CDR3 region has 14 residues. V lost 5 bases to trimming and J lost 4 bases; unmatched junction nucleotides: 3.

The rearrangement joins TRBV9 to TRBJ2-3, with a possible D match to TRBD2 (5 bases). This CDR3 region has 16 residues. The germline gives CDR1 SGDLS, CDR2 YYNGEE. V was pared by 1 base and J by 2 bases, with 14 bases between. CDR3 sequence: CASSVLVGVNTDTQYF. Here the CDR3 DNA reads TGTGCCAGCAGCGTACTTGTCGGGGTTAACACAGATACGCAGTATTTT.

This clone was detected once. This sequence joins TRBV27 and TRBJ1-3, with a tentative D call TRBD1 (6 bases). CDR3 length: 14 amino acids. The V gene's germline CDR1 is MNHEY and CDR2 SMNVEV (reference sequence). V was shortened by 5 bases and J by 8 bases, with 16 bases between the two germline ends. The CDR3 bases are TGTGCCAGCAGTGGAAACAGGGAGGCTCACACCATATATTTT. This sequence encodes CASSGNREAHTIYF.

The rearrangement uses TRBV7-2 and TRBJ1-5; D is uncertain. Trimming cost V 0 bases and J 5 bases, with 11 bases left between them. Germline loops: CDR1 SGHTA, CDR2 FQGNSA. The CDR3 contains 15 residues. Written as DNA, the CDR3 is TGTGCCAGCAGCTTAGCGGCCAGCCCGTATCAGCCCCAGCATTTT. This encodes CASSLAASPYQPQHF.

This clone has just a few counts. CDR3 nucleotide sequence: TGTGCCAGCAGCACCAGGACAGGGGCTGGTTCACCCCTCCACTTT. Translating it yields CASSTRTGAGSPLHF. The chain recombines TRBV7-8 with TRBJ1-6; TRBD1 matches 9 bases. This CDR3 contains 15 residues. Germline loops: CDR1 SGHVS, CDR2 FQNEAQ. V was pared by 5 bases and J by 9 bases, with 8 bases of the junction left unmatched.

The rearrangement joins TRBV5-1 to TRBJ2-1, with TRBD2 identical over 13 bases. The V segment lost 8 bases and the J segment 3 bases; nucleotides outside the gene matches: 20. CDR3 length equals 20 residues. CDR1 SGHRS and CDR2 YFSETQ come from the germline V gene. CDR3 in amino acids: CARTGGPRLAGGKYYNEQFF. The CDR3 DNA follows: TGCGCCAGGACAGGGGGCCCTCGACTAGCGGGGGGAAAATACTACAATGAGCAGTTCTTC.

This chain connects TRBV9 to TRBJ2-3; possibly TRBD1 for D (6 bases). With 1 base removed from V and 6 bases from J, the gap between germline ends came to 9 bases. CDR3 length: 13 amino acids. From germline, CDR1 is SGDLS and CDR2 YYNGEE. CDR3 coding DNA: TGTGCCAGCAGCGTAACAGGGTCCGATACGCAGTATTTT. Encoded protein: CASSVTGSDTQYF.

This clone came up a few times. This chain uses TRBV18 with TRBJ2-2; D may be TRBD2 (5 bases). The length of the CDR3 is 13 residues. V was shortened by 4 bases and J by 3 bases, with 6 bases between the two germline ends. Germline values: CDR1 KGHSH, CDR2 LQKENI. The CDR3 loop is CASSQGDTGELFF. The CDR3 DNA is TGTGCCAGCTCACAGGGAGACACCGGGGAGCTGTTTTTT.

This chain uses TRBV19 with TRBJ2-7; 8 bases match TRBD1. The CDR3 runs 16 residues. The V segment lost 4 bases and the J segment 0 bases; nucleotides outside the gene matches: 8. Germline V CDR1 and CDR2: LNHDA, SQIVND (reference sequence). The CDR3 DNA follows: TGTGCCAGTAGTAACAGTCCGACAGGGGCCTCCTACGAGCAGTACTTC. It is translated as CASSNSPTGASYEQYF.

This clone was seen a single time. The V gene is TRBV20-1, the J gene TRBJ2-1; D remains unclear. The germline V and J ends were trimmed by 0 bases and 9 bases, with 6 bases remaining between them. This CDR3 is built from 11 residues. CDR1 is DFQATT and CDR2 is SNEGSKA in the germline V gene (reference sequence). The CDR3 sequence is CSARDFPEQFF. CDR3 DNA: TGCAGTGCTAGAGATTTTCCTGAGCAGTTCTTC.

The chain uses TRBV27 and TRBJ2-1; D is perhaps TRBD2 (6 bases). CDR1 and CDR2 from the germline V gene are MNHEY and SMNVEV (reference sequence). The CDR3 contains 15 residues. Trimming pared 8 bases from V and 6 bases from J, leaving 20 bases between. CDR3 sequence reads: CASRGLIGAVNEQFF. The CDR3 region has the DNA TGTGCCAGCCGGGGGTTAATAGGAGCCGTCAATGAGCAGTTCTTC.